A selection of T cell receptor beta chains follows, all from one sample in a study of control samples from healthy donors and cancer patients. Assay: immunoSEQ multiplex PCR; the TCRdb copy retains only in-frame clones and omits some. This repertoire shows approximately 70,000 clones, 89% found once; its top ten account for approximately 18%. The sequenced sample consisted of PBMCs. The source is a man in his sixties with lung cancer. The CDR3 runs from the conserved cysteine through the conserved F or W. A D gene is named only where the DNA matches it firmly. A clone size is listed for some rows: how often the clone was seen (once, few, many), or a class if it is expanded.

D	V	J	size	length	CDR3	DNA
TRBD2	TRBV5-1	TRBJ2-5	NA	18	CASSLGLAGGPRQETQYF	TGCGCCAGCAGCTTGGGACTAGCGGGGGGACCGAGACAAGAGACCCAGTACTTC
NA	TRBV12-5	TRBJ1-1	NA	14	CASATDLSYTEAFF	TGTGCTAGTGCAACGGACCTAAGTTACACTGAAGCTTTCTTT
NA	TRBV5-1	TRBJ1-4	NA	14	CASSSTSVNEKLFF	TGCGCCAGCAGCTCTACTTCAGTTAATGAAAAACTGTTTTTT
NA	TRBV11-2	TRBJ2-4	NA	14	CASSRVSAKNIQYF	TGTGCCAGCAGCCGAGTTTCCGCCAAAAACATTCAGTACTTC
NA	TRBV7-6	TRBJ2-6	NA	16	CASSLSRDSGANVLTF	TGTGCCAGCAGCTTAAGCAGAGACTCTGGGGCCAACGTCCTGACTTTC
TRBD1	TRBV10-3	TRBJ2-2	once	14	CATWDRPNTGELFF	TGTGCCACGTGGGACAGACCGAACACCGGGGAGCTGTTTTTT
NA	TRBV11-2	TRBJ1-1	once	14	CASSLIAGNTEAFF	TGTGCCAGCAGCCTGATCGCAGGGAACACTGAAGCTTTCTTT
NA	TRBV7-2	TRBJ1-6	NA	17	CASSFRTVSSYNSPLHF	TGTGCCAGCAGTTTTCGGACAGTCAGCTCCTATAATTCACCCCTCCACTTT
TRBD1	TRBV7-2	TRBJ1-2	NA	17	CASSAASQTGLIYGYTF	TGTGCCAGCAGCGCTGCTTCTCAGACAGGGTTGATCTATGGCTACACCTTC
NA	TRBV7-9	TRBJ1-1	NA	13	CASSLVGDTEAFF	TGTGCCAGCAGCTTAGTGGGGGACACTGAAGCTTTCTTT
TRBD1	TRBV6-5	TRBJ1-2	NA	15	CASSYSGTGQYGYTF	TGTGCCAGCAGTTACTCCGGGACAGGGCAGTATGGCTACACCTTC
TRBD1	TRBV19	TRBJ2-3	NA	13	CASAGQGTDTQYF	TGTGCCAGTGCCGGACAGGGCACAGATACGCAGTATTTT
NA	TRBV9	TRBJ1-3	NA	15	CASSADAGTGNTIYF	TGTGCCAGCAGCGCCGATGCAGGGACGGGAAACACCATATATTTT
TRBD2	TRBV10-3	TRBJ2-1	NA	15	CAISDSGNSYNEQFF	TGTGCCATCAGTGATAGCGGGAATTCCTACAATGAGCAGTTCTTC
TRBD1	TRBV4-1	TRBJ2-5	few	15	CASSQPWDRQETQYF	TGCGCCAGCAGCCAACCCTGGGACAGACAAGAGACCCAGTACTTC
NA	TRBV9	TRBJ1-6	NA	15	CASSVSRQGNSPLHF	TGTGCCAGCAGCGTAAGTCGGCAGGGGAATTCACCCCTCCACTTT
NA	TRBV6-5	TRBJ1-2	few	15	CASSSSGLSRRGYTF	TGTGCCAGCAGTTCCTCGGGCCTCTCCAGGAGGGGCTACACCTTC
NA	TRBV4-1	TRBJ1-2	once	16	CASKRGDISANYGYTF	TGCGCCAGCAAGAGAGGGGACATCAGTGCTAACTATGGCTACACCTTC
TRBD1	TRBV18	TRBJ1-1	NA	17	CASSPRITTGMNTEAFF	TGTGCCAGCTCACCACGGATTACGACAGGGATGAACACTGAAGCTTTCTTT
NA	TRBV7-9	TRBJ1-4	NA	14	CAARSQGTNEKLFF	TGTGCCGCAAGATCACAGGGAACTAATGAAAAACTGTTTTTT